This TCR beta chain was found in a study of breast tumors, draining lymph nodes, adjacent tissues. V was clipped by 4 bases and J by 4 bases; unmatched bases: 8. Germline assignment: CDR1 SGDLS and CDR2 YYNGEE. This CDR3 has 15 amino acids. One entry per CDR3 protein results from TCRdb running MiXCR on the multiplex PCR reads. The sample carries about 170,000 distinct CDR3 sequences, 30% to 35% recorded once. Breast cancer patients provided tissue from their axillary draining lymph nodes. This clonotype was recorded at least ten times. This receptor was identified in a female donor with breast cancer. Some clones in this sample may be carry-over from other donors' samples. Input material: axillary lymph node tissue. V and J are TRBV9 and TRBJ2-7, with TRBD2 matching over 10 bases. The CDR3 region has the DNA TGTGCCAGCAGCACCGGGACTAGCGCCACATACGAGCAGTACTTC. This sequence encodes CASSTGTSATYEQYF.